A single sample is the source of the 18 T cell receptor beta chains below, sequenced in a study of shared clonotypes between healthy human individuals. Measured with immunoSEQ multiplex PCR; TCRdb has only the in-frame clones, and not every one. Among about 680,000 clones, around 78% were seen once, and the ten largest hold around 1.8%. Material: memory CD4+ T cells sorted from blood. Subset noted: CD45RA-negative fraction. These receptors were taken from a woman between 25 and 40 years old in good health.

In DNA form, the CDR3 reads TGTGCCAGCAGTTACCGAGAAGACACCGGGGAGCTGTTTTTT. Amino acid sequence: CASSYREDTGELFF. The chain has TRBV6-5 and TRBJ2-2; D remains ambiguous. The CDR3 extends over 14 amino acids. Germline assignment: CDR1 MNHEY and CDR2 SVGAGI. V gave up 2 bases and J gave up 3 bases, with 7 bases separating them.

The gene calls are TRBV21-1 and TRBJ1-2; the tabulated D call, TRBD1, remains unverified against the DNA. TRBV21-1 is flagged as a pseudogene. This CDR3 has 15 amino acids. The CDR3: CASSKDIRANYGYTF. The CDR3 DNA reads TGTGCCAGCAGCAAAGATATCAGGGCCAACTATGGCTACACCTTC.

A note on this clone: Different DNA sequences within this sample yield the same CDR3. The chain combines TRBV5-1 with TRBJ2-1; TRBD1 aligns across 7 bases. Unmatched junction bases numbered 5, after V lost 3 bases and J lost 5 bases. This CDR3 region has 14 residues. The V gene's germline CDR1 is SGHRS and CDR2 YFSETQ. CDR3 coding DNA: TGCGCCAGCAGCTCCGGGACAGAGAACAATGAGCAGTTCTTC. This encodes CASSSGTENNEQFF.

The chain's CDR3 is CASSQGQAYGYTF. For the CDR3, the DNA is TGTGCCAGCTCACAAGGACAGGCCTATGGCTACACCTTC. The chain couples TRBV18 to TRBJ1-2, with TRBD1 identical over 7 bases. V gave up 4 bases and J gave up 4 bases; unmatched junction bases: 3. The CDR3 is made up of 13 amino acids. In germline, CDR1 is KGHSH, CDR2 LQKENI.

The V and J genes are TRBV5-1 and TRBJ2-2, with TRBD2 as a possible D gene (5 bases). Trimming left V 2 bases short and J 5 bases short, with 13 bases between. The CDR3 extends over 15 amino acids. Germline V lookup: CDR1 SGHRS, CDR2 YFSETQ. DNA of the CDR3: TGCGCCAGCAGCTTCGAGCTAGCTGGGACCGGGGAGCTGTTTTTT. Translation: CASSFELAGTGELFF.

To note about this clone: This sample also contains other DNA sequences that code for the same CDR3. This chain uses TRBV19 with TRBJ2-7; 9 positions match TRBD2. CDR3 length equals 15 residues. The J segment lost 0 bases and the V segment lost 4 bases, leaving 4 bases of the junction unmatched. From germline, CDR1 is LNHDA and CDR2 SQIVND (reference sequence). CDR3 sequence reads: CASSRSSGSSYEQYF. Here the CDR3 DNA reads TGTGCCAGTAGTAGGAGTAGCGGGAGCTCCTACGAGCAGTACTTC. Filled out from reference TRBV19 and TRBJ2-7, the complete variable domain reads DGGITQSPKYLFRKEGQNVTLSCEQNLNHDAMYWYRQDPGQGLRLIYYSQIVNDFQKGDIAEGYSVSREKKESFPLTVTSAQKNPTAFYLCASSRSSGSSYEQYFGPGTRLTVT.

The rearrangement joins TRBV5-1 to TRBJ2-7, with D possibly matching TRBD2 (6 bases). CDR3 length: 17 amino acids. V was trimmed by 4 bases and J by 0 bases, leaving 20 bases between them. Germline-derived CDR1 and CDR2 are SGHRS and YFSETQ. As DNA, the CDR3 is TGCGCCAGCAGCCCCAGAAATCAAGGAGGGAACTCCTACGAGCAGTACTTC. Amino acid sequence: CASSPRNQGGNSYEQYF.

This clone was counted many times. The chain carries TRBV4-1 and TRBJ2-1, with 9 bases aligning to TRBD2. Germline V lookup: CDR1 MGHRA, CDR2 YSYEKL. This CDR3 has 18 amino acids. J gave up 3 bases and V 3 bases, and 12 bases lay outside the gene matches. Here the CDR3 DNA reads TGCGCCAGCAGCCATACCGACATGGGACTAGCAGTCTACAATGAGCAGTTCTTC. Its translation is CASSHTDMGLAVYNEQFF.

This chain connects TRBV28 to TRBJ2-7; 7 bases map to TRBD1. There are 14 residues in the CDR3. The germline V gene encodes CDR1 MDHEN and CDR2 SYDVKM. V trimming: 7 bases; J trimming: 3 bases; junction bases outside the gene matches: 9. The DNA of the CDR3 is TGTGCCAGCATCCACTTCCGGGACAGCTACGAGCAGTACTTC. It translates to CASIHFRDSYEQYF.

The chain links TRBV28 to TRBJ1-5; D is perhaps TRBD1 (6 bases). Between the trimmed V and J ends, which lost 7 bases and 0 bases, there was a span of 16 bases. This CDR3 region has 16 residues. Germline V gene data show CDR1 as MDHEN and CDR2 as SYDVKM. The CDR3 coding sequence is TGTGCCAGCAAAGCGAGAGGGACATATAGCAATCAGCCCCAGCATTTT. Its protein product is CASKARGTYSNQPQHF.

This clone was counted between two and nine times. The chain has TRBV27 and TRBJ1-1; possibly TRBD1 for D (5 bases). Germline values: CDR1 MNHEY, CDR2 SMNVEV (reference sequence). The CDR3 length is 14 residues. Trimming stripped 5 bases from V and 1 base from J, with 11 bases between. Here the CDR3 reads CASSVGTENTEAFF. The CDR3 region has the DNA TGTGCCAGCAGTGTCGGGACGGAGAACACTGAAGCTTTCTTT.

The chain couples TRBV10-3 to TRBJ2-3, with 13 bases that match TRBD2. Trimming removed 6 bases from V and 0 bases from J; junction bases left unmatched: 9. The CDR3 sequence is 18 residues long. Germline CDR1 is ENHRY and CDR2 is SYGVKD. CDR3 region: CAISGGLAGALSTDTQYF. CDR3 in DNA: TGTGCCATCAGCGGTGGACTAGCGGGAGCGCTTAGCACAGATACGCAGTATTTT.

The table lists this clone with many counts. The chain uses TRBV18 and TRBJ2-5; weak D call: TRBD1 (8 bases). The CDR3 spans 16 residues. Germline V gene lookup returns CDR1 KGHSH and CDR2 LQKENI. Trimming cost V 8 bases and J 7 bases, with 26 bases left between them. For the CDR3, the DNA is TGTGCCAGCACCGACAGGGGAGGCGGGAGCCCCTGGACCCAGTACTTC. Translation: CASTDRGGGSPWTQYF. Based on the CDR3 plus reference TRBV18 and TRBJ2-5, the full variable domain is NAGVMQNPRHLVRRRGQEARLRCSPMKGHSHVYWYRQLPEEGLKFMVYLQKENIIDESGMPKERFSAEFPKEGPSILRIQQVVRGDSAAYFCASTDRGGGSPWTQYFGPGTRLLVL.

The sample holds a few counts of this clone. V is TRBV7-6 and J is TRBJ2-6; a possible D gene is TRBD2 (6 bases). This CDR3 has 17 amino acids. Germline assignment: CDR1 SGHVS and CDR2 FNYEAQ. The V and J ends lost 0 bases and 0 bases respectively, with 9 bases between them. The CDR3 protein is CASSLAGGFSGANVLTF. The CDR3, as DNA: TGTGCCAGCAGCTTAGCGGGGGGATTCTCTGGGGCCAACGTCCTGACTTTC.

The J gene is TRBJ2-2, the V gene TRBV5-1; a weak D match, TRBD2 (5 bases). CDR3 length: 15 amino acids. From germline, CDR1 is SGHRS and CDR2 YFSETQ. Deletions cut 1 base from V and 6 bases from J, with 13 bases between. Here the CDR3 reads CASSLMGDEAGELFF. CDR3 nucleotide sequence: TGCGCCAGCAGCTTGATGGGAGATGAGGCCGGGGAGCTGTTTTTT. Full variable domain (rest looked up from reference TRBV5-1 and TRBJ2-2): KAGVTQTPRYLIKTRGQQVTLSCSPISGHRSVSWYQQTPGQGLQFLFEYFSETQRNKGNFPGRFSGRQFSNSRSEMNVSTLELGDSALYLCASSLMGDEAGELFFGEGSRLTVL.

For this clone: At the DNA level, this CDR3 is encoded by other sequences in the same sample as well. The chain joins TRBV28 to TRBJ1-1; the match to TRBD1 covers 8 bases. Germline V gives CDR1 MDHEN, CDR2 SYDVKM. J lost 1 base, V lost 5 bases, and 9 bases had no gene match. This CDR3 spans 16 amino acids. In DNA form, the CDR3 reads TGTGCCAGCAGTCCGCCCAGGGGGCGAGGGAACACTGAAGCTTTCTTT. Protein sequence: CASSPPRGRGNTEAFF.

As DNA, the CDR3 is TGTGCCAGCAGCTCGGGAGGGCAAGAGACCCAGTACTTC. This translates into CASSSGGQETQYF. The chain uses TRBV7-3 and TRBJ2-5; 8 bases align to TRBD2. The CDR3 loop spans 13 amino acids. Trimming at V came to 4 bases and at J to 2 bases, leaving 0 bases not matched to a gene. Germline lookup yields CDR1 SGHTA and CDR2 FQGTGA.

The chain combines TRBV5-1 with TRBJ2-6; no definite D call. Germline CDR1 SGHRS, CDR2 YFSETQ. This CDR3 region has 17 residues. V lost 1 base and J 0 bases, leaving 11 bases between the germline ends. CDR3 sequence reads: CASSLYNRGSGANVLTF. CDR3 DNA sequence: TGCGCCAGCAGCTTGTATAATAGAGGCTCTGGGGCCAACGTCCTGACTTTC.